One and the same sample provided the 29 T cell receptor beta chains below, sequenced in a study of technical replicates of blood from four donors. Sequencing used immunoSEQ multiplex PCR; TCRdb keeps in-frame clones, though not all of them. The sample comprises some 75,000 clones, 95% to 97% of which are singletons, and 0.3% to 0.35% rests with the top ten. The sequenced sample was T cells isolated from PBMCs. Source of these receptors: a human donor in good health.

The chain combines TRBV5-4 with TRBJ2-7; maybe TRBD1 (5 bases). The CDR3 extends over 14 amino acids. V dropped 6 bases and J dropped 2 bases, with 15 bases sitting between them. Germline V gene sequence: CDR1 SGHNT, CDR2 YYREEE (reference sequence). CDR3 loop: CASTGEQETYEQYF. The CDR3 region has the DNA TGTGCCAGCACTGGGGAACAGGAAACCTACGAGCAGTACTTC.

The chain recombines TRBV2 with TRBJ2-3, with 7 bases that match TRBD1. Germline V gene data show CDR1 as SNHLY and CDR2 as FYNNEI. V was pared by 10 bases and J by 1 base, with 14 bases of the junction left unmatched. CDR3 size: 16 residues. Here the CDR3 DNA reads TGTGCCATTCCGTACACCGACAGGGTGGGCACAGATACGCAGTATTTT. The encoded protein is CAIPYTDRVGTDTQYF.

The CDR3 DNA is TGCGCCAGCAGCTCCAGAGCTAGCGGGAGTCTCAATGAGCAGTTCTTC. This sequence encodes CASSSRASGSLNEQFF. The chain combines TRBV5-1 with TRBJ2-1, with 10 bases identical to TRBD2. Germline loops: CDR1 SGHRS, CDR2 YFSETQ. J lost 6 bases, V lost 3 bases, and 9 bases had no gene match. This CDR3 contains 16 residues.

This clone was seen once. V usage is TRBV30 and J usage is TRBJ2-2, with 7 bases matching TRBD1. The CDR3 contains 15 residues. V gave up 4 bases and J gave up 3 bases; unmatched junction bases: 8. Germline V gene data show CDR1 as GTSNPN and CDR2 as SVGIG (reference sequence). The CDR3 here is CAWTGQDLYTGELFF. The CDR3 nucleotides are TGTGCCTGGACCGGACAGGATCTTTACACCGGGGAGCTGTTTTTT.

V gene TRBV9 combines with J gene TRBJ1-4; 7 bases agree with TRBD1. The CDR3 spans 17 residues. CDR1 SGDLS and CDR2 YYNGEE come from the germline V gene. Germline trimming cut 3 bases from V and 8 bases from J; bases unmatched to any gene: 16. CDR3 coding DNA: TGTGCCAGCAGCGCAACAGGGGCGGACTATTTGGAGGAAAAACTGTTTTTT. Translating it yields CASSATGADYLEEKLFF.

The V and J genes are TRBV5-5 and TRBJ2-7; TRBD2 matches at 7 bases. Germline V lookup: CDR1 SGHKS, CDR2 YYEKEE (reference sequence). The trim removed 1 base at V and 3 bases at J, leaving 10 bases unmatched. This CDR3 contains 16 residues. The chain's CDR3 is CASSLSGTTLLYEQYF. CDR3 nucleotide sequence: TGTGCCAGCAGCTTGTCCGGGACTACTCTCCTCTACGAGCAGTACTTC.

This rearrangement joins TRBV19 to TRBJ2-3; weak D call: TRBD2 (6 bases). V gave up 5 bases and J gave up 5 bases, with 14 bases separating them. The CDR3 is 14 amino acids. Germline CDR1 reads LNHDA; CDR2 reads SQIVND (reference sequence). The DNA for the CDR3 is TGTGCCAGTAGTTTGGAGGGGTTGCTAGATACGCAGTATTTT. Translating it yields CASSLEGLLDTQYF.

This clone was seen only a few times. V is TRBV30 and J is TRBJ2-2; D ambiguous. CDR1 is GTSNPN, CDR2 SVGIG, per germline (reference sequence). V dropped 4 bases and J dropped 0 bases, with 9 bases sitting between them. CDR3 size: 14 residues. Written as DNA, the CDR3 is TGTGCCTGGAAAATCCAGACGAACACCGGGGAGCTGTTTTTT. The encoded protein is CAWKIQTNTGELFF.

The V and J genes are TRBV28 and TRBJ1-1; D might be TRBD1 (6 bases). Germline CDR1 reads MDHEN; CDR2 reads SYDVKM. The CDR3 spans 14 residues. Trimming took off 6 bases at V and 0 bases at J, with 11 bases between the two ends. CDR3 in amino acids: CASREDRMNTEAFF. The CDR3 DNA follows: TGTGCCAGCAGGGAAGACAGGATGAACACTGAAGCTTTCTTT.

CDR3 residues: CSVEDGVTGGSDTQYF. As DNA, the CDR3 is TGCAGCGTTGAAGATGGGGTAACAGGGGGCTCAGATACGCAGTATTTT. The chain has TRBV29-1 and TRBJ2-3; 9 bases fit TRBD1. The CDR3 contains 16 residues. V trimming: 0 bases; J trimming: 4 bases; junction bases outside the gene matches: 8. Germline-derived CDR1 and CDR2 are SQVTM and ANQGSEA.

The V call is TRBV14, the J call TRBJ2-5; D is undetermined. The V and J ends lost 4 bases and 1 base respectively, with 16 bases between them. Germline V gene data show CDR1 as SGHDN and CDR2 as FVKESK. The CDR3 sequence is 16 residues long. The CDR3 here is CASSPLRKATQETQYF. CDR3 coding DNA: TGTGCCAGCAGCCCCCTGAGGAAGGCTACCCAAGAGACCCAGTACTTC.

The chain couples TRBV9 to TRBJ2-1; D might be TRBD1 (6 bases). Trimming removed 6 bases from V and 5 bases from J, with 15 bases in between. The CDR3 is 14 amino acids. Looked up from germline, CDR1 is SGDLS and CDR2 is YYNGEE. CDR3 DNA sequence: TGTGCCAGCAACACAGGGTCTCCGAACAATGAGCAGTTCTTC. Protein sequence: CASNTGSPNNEQFF.

The V and J genes are TRBV11-3 and TRBJ2-1; the match to TRBD1 covers 7 bases. V lost 2 bases, J lost 2 bases, and 3 bases stayed unmatched. The CDR3 has 15 residues. Per the germline V gene, CDR1 is SGHNT and CDR2 is YENEEA. CDR3 nucleotides: TGTGCCAGCAGCTTAAGACAGGGACCCTACAATGAGCAGTTCTTC. Translating gives CASSLRQGPYNEQFF.

This chain joins TRBV4-3 and TRBJ2-7, with 8 bases identical to TRBD2. CDR1 and CDR2 (germline): LGHNA, YSLEER. Trimming removed 4 bases from V and 3 bases from J; junction bases left unmatched: 5. The length of the CDR3 is 14 residues. The CDR3 sequence: CASSRREGHYEQYF. The DNA of the CDR3 is TGCGCCAGCAGCCGACGGGAGGGCCACTACGAGCAGTACTTC.

The chain employs TRBV19 and TRBJ1-5, with 7 bases fitting TRBD1. CDR3 length: 16 residues. Trimming at V came to 4 bases and at J to 6 bases, leaving 12 bases not matched to a gene. The V gene's germline CDR1 is LNHDA and CDR2 SQIVND (reference sequence). CDR3 coding DNA: TGTGCCAGTAGTAGCCCCCCAGGGGGGACCTTTCAGCCCCAGCATTTT. Amino acid sequence: CASSSPPGGTFQPQHF.

J is TRBJ2-3 and V is TRBV5-1, with D unclear. This CDR3 contains 15 residues. Germline assignment: CDR1 SGHRS and CDR2 YFSETQ. Trimming pared 0 bases from V and 0 bases from J, leaving 8 bases between. CDR3 nucleotide sequence: TGCGCCAGCAGCTTGGAAATCCTAAGCACAGATACGCAGTATTTT. It is translated as CASSLEILSTDTQYF.

This chain links TRBV1 with TRBJ2-7; TRBD2 was called by the table and not checked on the DNA. TRBV1 is a pseudogene locus. The CDR3 contains 15 residues. The chain's CDR3 is CTSTSGTSGQGEQYF. CDR3 sequence (DNA): TGCACCAGCACGAGCGGGACTAGCGGTCAAGGCGAGCAGTACTTC.

This sequence joins TRBV5-1 and TRBJ1-3, with a possible D match to TRBD1 (6 bases). This CDR3 comprises 15 residues. CDR1 is SGHRS and CDR2 is YFSETQ in the germline V gene. The ends were cut back, 2 bases at V and 0 bases at J, with 9 bases in the middle. For the CDR3, the DNA is TGCGCCAGCAGCTTACAGGGAAGCTCTGGAAACACCATATATTTT. Protein sequence: CASSLQGSSGNTIYF.

This chain links TRBV18 with TRBJ2-7; 8 nucleotides agree with TRBD1. This CDR3 comprises 14 residues. Germline values: CDR1 KGHSH, CDR2 LQKENI. The V segment lost 3 bases and the J segment 4 bases; nucleotides outside the gene matches: 5. CDR3 sequence: CASSPGTGDYEQYF. The CDR3 DNA follows: TGTGCCAGCTCACCGGGGACAGGAGATTACGAGCAGTACTTC. Variable domain in full (rest from reference TRBV18 and TRBJ2-7): NAGVMQNPRHLVRRRGQEARLRCSPMKGHSHVYWYRQLPEEGLKFMVYLQKENIIDESGMPKERFSAEFPKEGPSILRIQQVVRGDSAAYFCASSPGTGDYEQYFGPGTRLTVT.

The chain combines TRBV2 with TRBJ2-6; D uncertain. Per the germline V gene, CDR1 is SNHLY and CDR2 is FYNNEI. Trimming removed 3 bases from V and 0 bases from J, with 12 bases in between. This CDR3 spans 17 amino acids. CDR3 protein: CASSDEVLPSGANVLTF. DNA for the CDR3: TGTGCCAGCAGTGATGAGGTTCTTCCCTCTGGGGCCAACGTCCTGACTTTC.

The chain employs TRBV30 and TRBJ2-5; D call uncertain. With 2 bases removed from V and 5 bases from J, the gap between germline ends came to 3 bases. CDR3 length: 10 amino acids. From germline, CDR1 is GTSNPN and CDR2 SVGIG (reference sequence). CDR3 in amino acids: CAWSLETQYF. The CDR3 bases are TGTGCCTGGAGTCTGGAGACCCAGTACTTC.

The J gene is TRBJ1-1, the V gene TRBV27; D perhaps matches TRBD1 (5 bases). V lost 5 bases, J lost 1 base, and 8 bases lay in between. Germline assignment: CDR1 MNHEY and CDR2 SMNVEV (reference sequence). CDR3 length: 13 amino acids. CDR3 DNA sequence: TGTGCCAGCAGTCTAGACAGGAACACTGAAGCTTTCTTT. Translated, it gives CASSLDRNTEAFF.

The chain has TRBV6-1 and TRBJ2-7; unclear D gene. The CDR3 covers 12 residues. Germline V gene lookup returns CDR1 MNHNS and CDR2 SASEGT. V was trimmed by 4 bases and J by 1 base, leaving 5 bases between them. The CDR3 here is CASSASSYEQYF. CDR3 nucleotide sequence: TGTGCCAGCAGTGCTAGTTCCTACGAGCAGTACTTC.

This chain uses TRBV5-6 with TRBJ2-1, with 9 bases identical to TRBD2. This CDR3 is 14 amino acids long. Germline V gene data show CDR1 as SGHDT and CDR2 as YYEEEE. After removal of 5 bases from V and 0 bases from J, the junction contained 0 bases not matched to a gene. The CDR3 loop reads CASSSGSSYNEQFF. DNA of the CDR3: TGTGCCAGCAGTAGCGGGAGCTCCTACAATGAGCAGTTCTTC.

V is TRBV27 and J is TRBJ2-7; D might be TRBD1 (5 bases). Per the germline V gene, CDR1 is MNHEY and CDR2 is SMNVEV (reference sequence). This CDR3 spans 12 amino acids. Trimming shortened V by 5 bases and J by 2 bases, and 7 bases separated the two germline ends. CDR3 in DNA: TGTGCCAGCAGTAAGGGGACCTACGAGCAGTACTTC. Its protein product is CASSKGTYEQYF.

This clone was found a few times. The chain is built from TRBV29-1 and TRBJ1-1; 7 bases are shared with TRBD1. The trim removed 8 bases at V and 2 bases at J, leaving 11 bases unmatched. The CDR3 consists of 14 residues. Per germline, CDR1 SQVTM and CDR2 ANQGSEA. Here the CDR3 DNA reads TGCAGCTTCCAGCAGGGACAGATCAACACTGAAGCTTTCTTT. It specifies CSFQQGQINTEAFF.

The gene calls are TRBV29-1 and TRBJ1-1; D call uncertain. With 5 bases removed from V and 2 bases from J, the gap between germline ends came to 6 bases. The CDR3 is 11 residues long. Germline CDR1 reads SQVTM; CDR2 reads ANQGSEA. The CDR3 spells CSVRDNTEAFF. In DNA form, the CDR3 reads TGCAGCGTTCGGGATAACACTGAAGCTTTCTTT.

The chain recombines TRBV10-3 with TRBJ2-2, with TRBD2 identical over 12 bases. Germline values: CDR1 ENHRY, CDR2 SYGVKD. The CDR3 has 17 residues. V shed 5 bases, J shed 4 bases, and the junction held 8 bases outside the gene matches. CDR3 coding DNA: TGTGCCATCAGTACACTAGCGGGAGGTATTGGCACCGGGGAGCTGTTTTTT. As protein: CAISTLAGGIGTGELFF.

The V call is TRBV4-1, the J call TRBJ1-1; D remains unclear. V lost 0 bases and J lost 7, with 6 bases in between. The length of the CDR3 is 12 residues. Germline assignment: CDR1 MGHRA and CDR2 YSYEKL. CDR3 protein: CASSQERGEAFF. The CDR3 region has the DNA TGCGCCAGCAGCCAAGAACGCGGTGAAGCTTTCTTT.